This entry features one TCR beta chain sequence. This clone was seen only a few times. What this receptor recognizes is not known. It has no much larger one-base neighbor in the sample; base qualities were not kept. Patients with autoimmune disease history or receiving systemic immunosuppression were excluded from the trial. Peripheral blood for TCR sequencing was collected from all dose cohorts at baseline, on cycle 4 day 1, and on cycle 7 day 1. The samples were taken from a phase I, first-in-human, multicenter, open-label dose-escalation trial of ivuxolimab. Adults with locally advanced or metastatic head and neck squamous cell, hepatocellular, melanoma or renal cell carcinoma were enrolled in the trial. Before TCR sequencing, CD4+ T cells and CD8+ T cells from peripheral blood were sorted into separate populations. This entry belongs to a study of OX40 agonist ivuxolimab in advanced cancers. About the study as a whole: The costimulatory receptor OX40 (CD134) was targeted by ivuxolimab, a fully human IgG2 agonistic monoclonal antibody. The paper covers the monotherapy dose-escalation part of the phase I ivuxolimab trial, which included N of about 56 patients. In the dose-escalation cohort, 82.7% of patients were male, and the mean age was around 60 years, with a range of about 23 to 80. Prior anti-PD-1, anti-PD-L1 or anti-CTLA-4 therapy was permitted, and about 40% of dose-escalation patients had received checkpoint inhibitors. Intravenous ivuxolimab was administered to patients every 2 weeks at six dose levels: 0.01, 0.1, 0.3, 1.5, 3 and 10 mg/kg. The point of sequencing TCRbeta in the periphery was to test whether ivuxolimab changed TCR sequence diversity and drove clonal T-cell expansion. Of the approximately 50 dose-escalation patients, hepatocellular carcinoma was present in approximately 20, melanoma in approximately 15, renal cell carcinoma in 9 and head and neck cancer in 9. Partial responses were achieved by three dose-escalation patients, of whom one had hepatocellular carcinoma and two had cutaneous melanoma. Overall study outcomes, separate from this receptor: After ivuxolimab, CD8+ T cells had more expanded clones than CD4+ T cells on average. The antigen specificity of the peripheral T cells that underwent clonal expansion was not determined. Partial responders in the 0.1-3.0 mg/kg groups had among the lowest normalized peripheral clonal expansion, especially among CD8+ T cells. At doses from 0.1 to 3.0 mg/kg, clonal expansion was seen in both CD4+ and CD8+ blood T cells between baseline and week 6. Low levels of normalized T-cell clonal expansion were also seen in some nonresponding patients.

Genomic DNA was extracted from sorted cells for sequencing of the TCRbeta CDR3 region. The immunoSEQ Assay was used to sequence the TCRbeta CDR3 regions. The table comes from immuneACCESS by way of TCRdb, which keeps in-frame sequences with V and J called. Part of the clones is missing from these tables; in studies checked, under half for an unresolved V gene and the rest for unknown reasons. The sample table shows fewer than 85,000 clones, and around 80% are seen once. Of the sample, 4% to 6% is held by the ten largest clones. The CDR3 sequence holds 11 residues, the cysteine and phenylalanine included. Left in the record is the CDR3 DNA by itself, 33 bases read in frame from the first base. Deletion took 2 bases off V and 11 bases off J, with a span of 12 bases between the germline ends. As encoded in the germline V gene (reference sequence), CDR1 is DFQATT while CDR2 is SNEGSKA.

The sequenced sample was CD4+ or CD8+ T cells sorted from blood, obtained in a trial of the OX40 agonist ivuxolimab. This receptor chain uses TRBV20-1 and TRBJ1-2; a weak D assignment points to TRBD1 (5 bases agree). The source is an adult with an advanced solid tumor such as melanoma, head and neck, liver or kidney cancer. The CDR3 protein sequence reads: CSARSRVGYTF. The DNA reads as follows: TGCAGTGCTAGATCCAGGGTGGGGTACACCTTC.